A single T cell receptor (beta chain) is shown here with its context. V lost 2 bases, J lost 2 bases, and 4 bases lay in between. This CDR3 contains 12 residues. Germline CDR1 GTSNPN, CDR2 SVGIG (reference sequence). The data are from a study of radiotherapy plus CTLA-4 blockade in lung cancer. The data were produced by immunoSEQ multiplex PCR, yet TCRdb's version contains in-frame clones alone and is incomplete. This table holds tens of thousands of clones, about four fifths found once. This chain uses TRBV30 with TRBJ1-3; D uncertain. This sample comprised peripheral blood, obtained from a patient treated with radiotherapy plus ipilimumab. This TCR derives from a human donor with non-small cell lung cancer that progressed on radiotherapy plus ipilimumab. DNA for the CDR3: TGTGCCTGGAGTAAGGCTGGAAACACCATATATTTT. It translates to CAWSKAGNTIYF.